This is a list of T cell receptor beta chains from one sample in a study of cytomegalovirus exposure and HLA in healthy donors. Using immunoSEQ multiplex PCR, the repertoire was profiled, and TCRdb retains in-frame clones only, with some absent. The table shows 90,000 to 110,000 clones, with approximately 70% occurring only once. Input material: PBMCs. The receptor set was obtained from a man aged 30-40 years in good health and CMV-seronegative. Both conserved end residues are part of each CDR3. The order of the fields is clone size, D gene, J gene, V gene, CDR3 protein, CDR3 DNA. A D gene is named only where the DNA matches it firmly. Size values are once, few and many counts, or a class for expanded clones, and some rows have none.

>.|.|TRBJ2-3|TRBV7-2
CASSPLRGASTDTQYF
TGTGCCAGCAGCCCCCTACGCGGGGCTAGCACAGATACGCAGTATTTT
>.|.|TRBJ1-6|TRBV5-8
CASSLHMGAGNSPLHF
TGTGCCAGCAGCTTGCATATGGGAGCCGGGAATTCACCCCTCCACTTT
>.|TRBD1|TRBJ1-1|TRBV4-3
CASSQMTGTLNTEAFF
TGCGCCAGCAGCCAGATGACAGGGACTTTGAACACTGAAGCTTTCTTT
>.|TRBD1|TRBJ1-2|TRBV19
CASSIISGQGAYGYTF
TGTGCCAGTAGTATAATTTCTGGACAGGGGGCCTACGGCTACACCTTC
>.|TRBD1|TRBJ2-7|TRBV5-6
CASSFQGQGEALEYF
TGTGCCAGCAGCTTTCAAGGACAGGGGGAGGCCCTGGAGTACTTC
>.|TRBD1|TRBJ1-1|TRBV28
CASRPGTGLMNTEAFF
TGTGCCAGCAGGCCCGGGACAGGATTAATGAACACTGAAGCTTTCTTT
>.|TRBD2|TRBJ2-2|TRBV7-3
CASSLSSGAYGELFF
TGTGCCAGCAGCTTATCTAGCGGGGCTTACGGGGAGCTGTTTTTT
>.|TRBD1|TRBJ1-6|TRBV28
CASSQSTGGAYSPLHF
TGTGCCAGCAGTCAAAGTACAGGGGGCGCGTATTCACCCCTCCACTTT
>few|TRBD1|TRBJ2-7|TRBV27
CASSPRTGAPYEQYF
TGTGCCAGCAGTCCAAGGACAGGAGCCCCCTACGAGCAGTACTTC
>.|.|TRBJ2-5|TRBV7-6
CASSFGRRAETQYF
TGTGCCAGCAGCTTCGGTCGCAGGGCAGAGACCCAGTACTTC
>.|TRBD2|TRBJ2-3|TRBV29-1
CSVRLAGLGTDTQYF
TGCAGCGTTCGACTAGCGGGACTGGGGACAGATACGCAGTATTTT
>.|TRBD1|TRBJ2-5|TRBV4-2
CASSQGTGARETQYF
TGTGCCAGCAGCCAAGGGACAGGGGCGCGGGAGACCCAGTACTTC
>.|.|TRBJ1-4|TRBV7-2
CASSLTRGTNEKLFF
TGTGCCAGCAGCTTAACTCGAGGCACTAATGAAAAACTGTTTTTT